These T cell receptor beta chains were read from a single sample in a study of lymphopenia after photon versus proton radiotherapy. Libraries were prepared by immunoSEQ multiplex PCR; TCRdb keeps only in-frame clonotypes and omits some of them. The sample has 83,000 or so clones; around four fifths are singletons. This sample comprised peripheral blood, obtained from a patient treated with proton-based radiotherapy. These receptors were taken from a man aged 60 to 69 with pancreatic cancer. Both conserved end residues are part of each CDR3. Fields, in order: V gene, clone size, CDR3 length, J gene, CDR3 protein. Clone sizes are given selectively: once, few, many, or a class where the clone is expanded.

TRBV5-1,once,15,TRBJ2-5,CASSLGPANGETQYF
TRBV18,.,14,TRBJ1-1,CASSPRGVNTEAFF
TRBV30,.,15,TRBJ1-2,CAWSGGYRDQRGYTF
TRBV6-5,.,16,TRBJ1-1,CASSFRVPQGNTEAFF
TRBV4-3,few,13,TRBJ1-3,CASSQDVRGTIYF
TRBV28,.,15,TRBJ1-2,CASRQTGVVNYGYTF
TRBV2,.,13,TRBJ2-3,CASSDIGQVTQYF
TRBV2,medium-sized,14,TRBJ2-7,CASKTGRENYEQYF
TRBV6-5,.,15,TRBJ2-7,CASTNMGSHPYEQYF
TRBV4-2,.,13,TRBJ1-4,CASSQDMGWKLFF
TRBV5-1,.,13,TRBJ2-3,CASSPGSTDTQYF
TRBV7-2,.,14,TRBJ1-1,CASSLPHGGTEAFF
TRBV7-9,.,16,TRBJ2-3,CASSLSAGGDTDTQYF
TRBV11-3,.,15,TRBJ2-2,CASSGNRGQTGELFF
TRBV30,.,13,TRBJ1-5,CAWSGHPNQPQHF
TRBV11-3,.,16,TRBJ2-2,CAEDGLLAGNTGELFF
TRBV7-2,.,17,TRBJ1-5,CASSPVGGEGSNQPQHF
TRBV7-9,.,14,TRBJ1-1,CASSSSGGFEGAFF
TRBV11-1,.,15,TRBJ2-3,CASSLDGTGGNTQYF
TRBV30,once,12,TRBJ2-7,CAWSGGTYEQYF
TRBV11-3,.,16,TRBJ2-1,CASSPPGLAENNEQFF
TRBV19,few,14,TRBJ1-1,CASNRVSRNTEAFF
TRBV6-5,.,12,TRBJ2-7,CASRTVSGEQYF
TRBV2,.,15,TRBJ1-4,CASSEEVATNEKLFF
TRBV6-1,.,14,TRBJ1-1,CASRRDRQNTEAFF
TRBV5-5,.,17,TRBJ1-2,CASSFLPGSLKPGGYTF
TRBV19,.,14,TRBJ2-3,CASSTGGGLETQYF
TRBV7-9,.,13,TRBJ2-2,CASSKDHTGELFF
TRBV7-2,.,15,TRBJ2-1,CASSLGPGLAGVRFF
TRBV11-2,.,18,TRBJ2-1,CASSGRDSPLSSYNEQFF
TRBV11-2,once,14,TRBJ2-7,CASGRLAGALEQYF
TRBV28,.,16,TRBJ2-7,CASTGGASLGSYEQYF
TRBV5-4,.,15,TRBJ1-3,CASSSGTLVGNTIYF
TRBV7-2,once,15,TRBJ2-7,CASSLVGGRAYEQYF
TRBV7-9,.,15,TRBJ2-1,CASSLALGPYNEQFF
TRBV7-9,few,14,TRBJ2-5,CASSFVGLQETQYF
TRBV5-1,few,15,TRBJ2-7,CASSLTSGSYYEQYF
TRBV28,.,17,TRBJ1-1,CASSLRATRLGNTEAFF
TRBV6-1,once,14,TRBJ1-2,CASSETVAPSGYTF
TRBV6-6,.,14,TRBJ1-1,CASSSQDRNTEAFF
TRBV7-6,once,17,TRBJ2-1,CASSSRDSGRAYNEQFF
TRBV7-8,.,13,TRBJ1-1,CASSSNGQAKAFF
TRBV7-3,.,13,TRBJ1-1,CASSVTGNTEAFF
TRBV9,few,13,TRBJ2-2,CASSPKGTGELFF
TRBV5-6,.,17,TRBJ2-1,CASSFRLGSGAANEQFF
TRBV29-1,.,13,TRBJ2-3,CSVEDRGTDTQYF
TRBV5-8,once,14,TRBJ1-5,CASNRDRSNQPQHF
TRBV5-1,.,13,TRBJ2-5,CASSFTGVETQYF
TRBV5-1,.,16,TRBJ2-2,CASSLPIAGNTGELFF
TRBV11-2,.,16,TRBJ2-7,CASSYHRGRRGYEQYF
TRBV7-9,.,14,TRBJ1-3,CASSLDRSGNTIYF
TRBV2,.,17,TRBJ2-1,CASIAPGLAGGNNEQFF
TRBV5-1,.,14,TRBJ2-7,CASSLGDSLREQYF
TRBV7-2,.,16,TRBJ1-3,CASSLVHRDSGNTIYF
TRBV4-1,few,14,TRBJ1-1,CASSQESQGAEAFF